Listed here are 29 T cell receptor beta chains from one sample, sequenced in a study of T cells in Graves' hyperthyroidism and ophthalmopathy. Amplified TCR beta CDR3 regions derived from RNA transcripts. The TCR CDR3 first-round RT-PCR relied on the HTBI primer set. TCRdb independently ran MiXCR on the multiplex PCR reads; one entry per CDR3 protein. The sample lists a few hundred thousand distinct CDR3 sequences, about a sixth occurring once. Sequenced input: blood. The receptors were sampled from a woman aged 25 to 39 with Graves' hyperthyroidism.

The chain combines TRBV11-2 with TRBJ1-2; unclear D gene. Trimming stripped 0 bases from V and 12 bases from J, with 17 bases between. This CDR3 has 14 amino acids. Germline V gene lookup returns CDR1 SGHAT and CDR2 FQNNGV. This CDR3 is CASSLDPSIGRDTF. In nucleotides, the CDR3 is TGTGCCAGCAGCTTAGATCCCTCGATAGGGAGGGACACCTTC. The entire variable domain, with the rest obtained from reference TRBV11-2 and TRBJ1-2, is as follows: EAGVAQSPRYKIIEKRQSVAFWCNPISGHATLYWYQQILGQGPKLLIQFQNNGVVDDSQLPKDRFSAERLKGVDSTLKIQPAKLEDSAVYLCASSLDPSIGRDTFGSGTRLTVV.

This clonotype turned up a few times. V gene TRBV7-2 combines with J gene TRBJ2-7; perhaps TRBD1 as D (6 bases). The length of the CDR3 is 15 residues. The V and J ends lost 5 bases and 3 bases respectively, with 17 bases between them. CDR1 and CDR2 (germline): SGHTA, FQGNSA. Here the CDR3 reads CASSRAGERIYEQYF. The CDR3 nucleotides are TGTGCCAGCAGCAGAGCAGGGGAGAGGATCTACGAGCAGTACTTC.

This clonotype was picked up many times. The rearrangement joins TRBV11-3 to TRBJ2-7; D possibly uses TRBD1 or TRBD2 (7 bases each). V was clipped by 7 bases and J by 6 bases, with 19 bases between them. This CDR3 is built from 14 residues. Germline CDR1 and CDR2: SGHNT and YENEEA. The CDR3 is CASKQRDRSIEQYF. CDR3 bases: TGTGCCAGCAAGCAGCGGGACAGATCCATCGAGCAGTACTTC.

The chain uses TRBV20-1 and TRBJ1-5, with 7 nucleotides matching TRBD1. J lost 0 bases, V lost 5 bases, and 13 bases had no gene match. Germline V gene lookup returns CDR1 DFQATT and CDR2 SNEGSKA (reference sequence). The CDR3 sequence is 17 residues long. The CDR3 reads CSAEGQNLYYSNQPQHF. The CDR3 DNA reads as TGCAGTGCTGAGGGACAGAACCTTTATTATAGCAATCAGCCCCAGCATTTT.

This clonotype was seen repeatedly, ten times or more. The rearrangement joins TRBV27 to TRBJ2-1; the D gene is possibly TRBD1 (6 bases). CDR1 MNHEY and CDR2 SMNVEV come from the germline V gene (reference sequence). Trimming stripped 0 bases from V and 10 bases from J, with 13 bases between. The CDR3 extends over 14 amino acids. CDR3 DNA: TGTGCCAGCAGTTTATCGTTTGAGGGGGAAGAGCAGTTCTTC. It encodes CASSLSFEGEEQFF.

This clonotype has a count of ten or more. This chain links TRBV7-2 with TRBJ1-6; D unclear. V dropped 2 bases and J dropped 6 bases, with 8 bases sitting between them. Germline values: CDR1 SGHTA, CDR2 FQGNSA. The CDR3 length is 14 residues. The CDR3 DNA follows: TGTGCCAGCAGCTTACTGGGCGGTAATTCACCCCTCCACTTT. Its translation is CASSLLGGNSPLHF.

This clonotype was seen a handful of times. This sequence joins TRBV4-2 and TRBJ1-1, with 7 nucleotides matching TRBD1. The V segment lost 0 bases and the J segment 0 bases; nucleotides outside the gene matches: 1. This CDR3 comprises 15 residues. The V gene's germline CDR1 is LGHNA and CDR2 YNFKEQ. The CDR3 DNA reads TGTGCCAGCAGCCAAGAGGACAGGCTGAACACTGAAGCTTTCTTT. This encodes CASSQEDRLNTEAFF.

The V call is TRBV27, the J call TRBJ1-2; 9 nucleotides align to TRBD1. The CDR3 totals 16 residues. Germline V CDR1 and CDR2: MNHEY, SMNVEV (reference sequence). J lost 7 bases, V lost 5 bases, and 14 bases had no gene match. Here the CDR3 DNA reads TGTGCCAGCAGTCAGACCTCACAGGGGGCGCATCCTGGCTACACCTTC. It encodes CASSQTSQGAHPGYTF.

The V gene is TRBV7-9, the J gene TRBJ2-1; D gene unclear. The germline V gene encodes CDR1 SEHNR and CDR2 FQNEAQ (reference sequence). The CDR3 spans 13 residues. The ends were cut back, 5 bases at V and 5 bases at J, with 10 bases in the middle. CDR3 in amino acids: CASSPRHNNEQFF. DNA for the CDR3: TGTGCCAGCAGCCCCAGACACAACAATGAGCAGTTCTTC.

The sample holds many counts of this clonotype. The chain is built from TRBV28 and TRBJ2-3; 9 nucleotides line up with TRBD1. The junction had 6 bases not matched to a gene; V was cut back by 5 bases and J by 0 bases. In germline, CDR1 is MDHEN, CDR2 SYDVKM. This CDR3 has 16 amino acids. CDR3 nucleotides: TGTGCCAGCAGTGGGACCGGGACAGGGAGCACAGATACGCAGTATTTT. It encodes CASSGTGTGSTDTQYF.

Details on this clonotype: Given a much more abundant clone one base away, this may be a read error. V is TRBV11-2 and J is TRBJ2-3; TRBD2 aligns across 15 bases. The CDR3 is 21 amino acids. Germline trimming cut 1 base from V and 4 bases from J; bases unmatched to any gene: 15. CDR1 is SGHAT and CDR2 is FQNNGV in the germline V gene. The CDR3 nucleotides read TGTGCCAGCAGCTTAGCACCGAGGACTAGCGGGAGGGCCGGGGGCTCAGATACGCAGTATTTT. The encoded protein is CASSLAPRTSGRAGGSDTQYF.

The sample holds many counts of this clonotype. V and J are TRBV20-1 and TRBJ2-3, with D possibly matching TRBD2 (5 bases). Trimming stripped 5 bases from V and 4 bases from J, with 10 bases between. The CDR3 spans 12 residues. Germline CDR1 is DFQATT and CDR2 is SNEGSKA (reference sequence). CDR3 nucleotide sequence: TGCAGTGCTTGGAGGTCGGCAGATACGCAGTATTTT. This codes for CSAWRSADTQYF.

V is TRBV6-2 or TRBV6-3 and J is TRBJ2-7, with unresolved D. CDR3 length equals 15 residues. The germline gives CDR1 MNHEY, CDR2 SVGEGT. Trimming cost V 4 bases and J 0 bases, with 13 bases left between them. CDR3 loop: CASSSPKTISYEQYF. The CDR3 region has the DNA TGTGCCAGCAGTTCACCGAAAACGATCTCCTACGAGCAGTACTTC.

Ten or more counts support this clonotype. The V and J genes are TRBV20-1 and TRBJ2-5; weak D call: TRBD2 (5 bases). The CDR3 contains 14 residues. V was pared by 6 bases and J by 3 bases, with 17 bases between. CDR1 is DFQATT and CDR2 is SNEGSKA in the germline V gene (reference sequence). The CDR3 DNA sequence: TGCAGTGCAACGCCGAGGGTGTTCGAAGAGACCCAGTACTTC. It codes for CSATPRVFEETQYF.

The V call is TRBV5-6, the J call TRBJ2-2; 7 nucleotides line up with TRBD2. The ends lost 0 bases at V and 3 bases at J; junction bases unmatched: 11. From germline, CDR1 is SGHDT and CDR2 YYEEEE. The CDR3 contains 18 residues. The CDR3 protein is CASSLGPSREFHTGELFF. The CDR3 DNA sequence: TGTGCCAGCAGCTTGGGCCCGTCGCGGGAGTTCCACACCGGGGAGCTGTTTTTT. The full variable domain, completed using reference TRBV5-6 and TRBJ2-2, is DAGVTQSPTHLIKTRGQQVTLRCSPKSGHDTVSWYQQALGQGPQFIFQYYEEEERQRGNFPDRFSGHQFPNYSSELNVNALLLGDSALYLCASSLGPSREFHTGELFFGEGSRLTVL.

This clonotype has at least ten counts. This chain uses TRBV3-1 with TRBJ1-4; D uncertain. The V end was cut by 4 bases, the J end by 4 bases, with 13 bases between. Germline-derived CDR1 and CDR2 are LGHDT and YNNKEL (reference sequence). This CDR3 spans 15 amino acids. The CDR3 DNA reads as TGTGCCAGCAGCCGCCCCCGAGGGAATAATGAAAAACTGTTTTTT. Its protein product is CASSRPRGNNEKLFF.

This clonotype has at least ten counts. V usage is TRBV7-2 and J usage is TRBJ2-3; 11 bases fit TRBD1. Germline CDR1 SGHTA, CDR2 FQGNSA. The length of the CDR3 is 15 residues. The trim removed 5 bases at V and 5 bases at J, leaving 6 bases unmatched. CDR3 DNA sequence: TGTGCCAGCAGCCCACGGACAGGGGGCAGAGATACGCAGTATTTT. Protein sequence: CASSPRTGGRDTQYF.

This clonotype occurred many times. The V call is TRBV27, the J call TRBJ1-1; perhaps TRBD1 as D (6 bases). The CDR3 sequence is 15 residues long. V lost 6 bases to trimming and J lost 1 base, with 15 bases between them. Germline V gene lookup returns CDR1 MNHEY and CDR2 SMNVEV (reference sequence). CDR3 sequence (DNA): TGTGCCAGCAGCCGAGGAGGGGGAAGGAACACTGAAGCTTTCTTT. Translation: CASSRGGGRNTEAFF.

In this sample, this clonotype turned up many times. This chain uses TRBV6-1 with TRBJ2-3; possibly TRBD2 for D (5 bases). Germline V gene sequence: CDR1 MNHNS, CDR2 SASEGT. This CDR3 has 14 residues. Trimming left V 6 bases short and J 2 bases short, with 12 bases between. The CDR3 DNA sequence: TGTGCCAGCAGGAGAGACTACTACACAGATACGCAGTATTTT. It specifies CASRRDYYTDTQYF.

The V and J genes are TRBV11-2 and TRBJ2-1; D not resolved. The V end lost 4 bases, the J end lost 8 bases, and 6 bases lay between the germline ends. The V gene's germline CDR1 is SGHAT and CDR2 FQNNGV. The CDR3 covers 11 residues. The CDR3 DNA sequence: TGTGCCAGCAGCTCATATGATGAGCAGTTCTTC. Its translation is CASSSYDEQFF.

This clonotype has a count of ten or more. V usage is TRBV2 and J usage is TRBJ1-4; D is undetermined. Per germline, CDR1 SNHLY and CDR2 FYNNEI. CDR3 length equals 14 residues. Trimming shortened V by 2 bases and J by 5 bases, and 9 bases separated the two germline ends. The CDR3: CASSESGINEKLFF. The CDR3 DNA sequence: TGTGCCAGCAGTGAAAGCGGCATCAATGAAAAACTGTTTTTT.

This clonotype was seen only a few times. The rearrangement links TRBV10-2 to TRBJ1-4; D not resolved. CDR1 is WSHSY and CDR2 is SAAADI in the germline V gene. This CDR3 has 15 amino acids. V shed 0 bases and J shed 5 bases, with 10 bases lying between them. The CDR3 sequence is CASSESALLNEKLFF. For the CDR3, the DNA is TGCGCCAGCAGTGAGTCGGCCCTGTTGAATGAAAAACTGTTTTTT.

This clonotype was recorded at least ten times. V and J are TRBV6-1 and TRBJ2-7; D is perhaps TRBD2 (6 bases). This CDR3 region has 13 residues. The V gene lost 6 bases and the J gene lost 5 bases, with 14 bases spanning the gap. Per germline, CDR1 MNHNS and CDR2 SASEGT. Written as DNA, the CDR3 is TGTGCCAGCAGAGGGAGGCTCTTCAACGAGCAGTACTTC. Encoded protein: CASRGRLFNEQYF.

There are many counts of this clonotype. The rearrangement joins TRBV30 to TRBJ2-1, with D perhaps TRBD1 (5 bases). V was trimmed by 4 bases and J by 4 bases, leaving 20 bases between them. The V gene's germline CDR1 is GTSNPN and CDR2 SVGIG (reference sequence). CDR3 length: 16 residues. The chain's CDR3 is CAWINPARVVYNEQFF. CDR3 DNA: TGTGCCTGGATAAATCCCGCCAGGGTAGTGTACAATGAGCAGTTCTTC.

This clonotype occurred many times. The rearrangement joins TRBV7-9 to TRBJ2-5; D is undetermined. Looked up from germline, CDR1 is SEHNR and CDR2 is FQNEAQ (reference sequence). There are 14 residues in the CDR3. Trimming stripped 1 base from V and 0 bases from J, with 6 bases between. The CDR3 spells CASSLGIDQETQYF. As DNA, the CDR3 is TGTGCCAGCAGCTTAGGGATCGACCAAGAGACCCAGTACTTC.

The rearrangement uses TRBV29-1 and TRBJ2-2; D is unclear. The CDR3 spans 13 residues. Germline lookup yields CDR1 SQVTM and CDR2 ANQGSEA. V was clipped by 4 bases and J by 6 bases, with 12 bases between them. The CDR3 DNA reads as TGCAGCGTTGTCAGTCTGGAGTCCGGGGAGCTGTTTTTT. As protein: CSVVSLESGELFF.

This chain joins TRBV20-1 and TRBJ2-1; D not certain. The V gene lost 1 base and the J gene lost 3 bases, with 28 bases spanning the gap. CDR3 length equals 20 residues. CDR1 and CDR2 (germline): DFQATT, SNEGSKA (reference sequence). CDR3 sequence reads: CSARGRPRTEAEYSYNEQFF. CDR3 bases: TGCAGTGCTAGAGGTCGCCCCCGGACCGAGGCAGAATATAGCTACAATGAGCAGTTCTTC.

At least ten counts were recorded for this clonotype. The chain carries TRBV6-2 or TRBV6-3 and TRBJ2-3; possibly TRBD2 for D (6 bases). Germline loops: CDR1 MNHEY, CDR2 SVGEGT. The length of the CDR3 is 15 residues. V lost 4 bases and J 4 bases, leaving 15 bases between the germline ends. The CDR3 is CASSSRGTPPDTQYF. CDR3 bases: TGTGCCAGCAGTTCCCGCGGGACCCCACCAGATACGCAGTATTTT.

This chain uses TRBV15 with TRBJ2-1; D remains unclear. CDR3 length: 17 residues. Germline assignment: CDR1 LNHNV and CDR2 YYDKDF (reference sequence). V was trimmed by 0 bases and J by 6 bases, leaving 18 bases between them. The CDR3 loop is CATSRDRLVAATNEQFF. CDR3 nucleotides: TGTGCCACCAGCAGAGATAGGTTGGTAGCAGCCACCAATGAGCAGTTCTTC.